This is a list of T cell receptor beta chains from one sample in a study of blood T cell repertoires in COVID-19. Assay: immunoSEQ multiplex PCR; the TCRdb copy retains only in-frame clones and omits some. The top ten hold 1.5% to 2% of the sample, which has 300,000 or so clones, roughly 88% seen once. The sequenced material came from peripheral blood. The receptor set was obtained from a woman in her forties or fifties with acute or convalescent COVID-19. Both conserved end residues are part of each CDR3. A D gene is named only where the DNA matches it firmly. A row's size may be missing; if present it is once, few, many or a size class.

V gene	clone size	J gene	D gene	CDR3 protein	CDR3 DNA
TRBV18	.	TRBJ1-6	.	CASSPEGIANSPLHF	TGTGCCAGCTCACCGGAGGGGATCGCTAATTCACCCCTCCACTTT
TRBV27	.	TRBJ1-1	TRBD1	CASRETGRGRNTEAFF	TGTGCCAGCAGGGAAACGGGCAGGGGGCGAAACACTGAAGCTTTCTTT
TRBV28	.	TRBJ1-1	.	CASSLRTEAFF	TGTGCCAGCAGTTTGAGGACTGAAGCTTTCTTT
TRBV7-9	few	TRBJ2-3	.	CASSRGVTDTQYF	TGTGCCAGCAGCCGCGGGGTCACAGATACGCAGTATTTT
TRBV6-5	.	TRBJ2-7	.	CASTSLPLLYEQYF	TGTGCCAGCACCTCCCTCCCCCTACTCTACGAGCAGTACTTC
TRBV3-1/TRBV3-2	few	TRBJ1-2	.	CASSQGFGQFYGYTF	TGTGCCAGCAGCCAAGGTTTTGGACAGTTCTATGGCTACACCTTC
TRBV9	once	TRBJ2-3	TRBD2	CASSVAIAGTSQDTQYF	TGTGCCAGCAGCGTAGCTATAGCGGGCACGAGTCAAGATACGCAGTATTTT
TRBV24-1	.	TRBJ2-1	.	CATSDLDSSYNEQFF	TGTGCCACCAGTGATTTGGACAGCTCCTACAATGAGCAGTTCTTC
TRBV9	.	TRBJ2-1	.	CASSVAPEGGEQFF	TGTGCCAGCAGCGTGGCACCGGAGGGCGGTGAGCAGTTCTTC
TRBV7-3	.	TRBJ2-2	TRBD1	CASSLGQGASGELFF	TGTGCCAGCAGCTTAGGGCAGGGGGCCTCCGGGGAGCTGTTTTTT
TRBV18	.	TRBJ2-7	TRBD2	CASSPGTTYEQYF	TGTGCCAGCTCACCCGGGACTACCTACGAGCAGTACTTC
TRBV6-5	.	TRBJ1-1	.	CASSLNPGEAFF	TGTGCCAGCAGCCTTAACCCAGGGGAAGCTTTCTTT
TRBV15	.	TRBJ1-5	.	CATSVQGWPQHF	TGTGCCACCAGCGTACAGGGATGGCCCCAGCATTTT
TRBV5-6	once	TRBJ2-1	TRBD1	CASSMGQGDEQFF	TGTGCCAGCAGCATGGGACAGGGGGACGAGCAGTTCTTC